This T cell receptor beta chain was obtained from a study of Graves' ophthalmopathy and Graves' hyperthyroidism. The overall study: Being free of ophthalmopathy for 18 months of follow-up defined stable hyperthyroidism. Study-wide results and limits: Sensitivity reached 85% to 90% and specificity almost 83% for a 13-signature model separating ophthalmopathy from stable hyperthyroidism.

Newly diagnosed hyperthyroidism donors, aged 18 to 65, duration under 2 months. Trimming took off 5 bases at V and 9 bases at J, with 19 bases between the two ends. This CDR3 spans 14 amino acids. CDR1 is LNHDA and CDR2 is SQIVND in the germline V gene (reference sequence). To note about this clonotype: No antigen is known for it.

Amplification of TCR beta CDR3 regions used RNA transcripts. Following a first-round RT-PCR that used HTBI primers, a second-round multiplex PCR was carried out. TCRdb called the multiplex PCR reads again in MiXCR, with one record for every CDR3 protein. Found here are 900,000 to 1,200,000 distinct CDR3 sequences, less than 45% of them singletons; the top ten hold roughly 10%. The sequencing sample was made of peripheral blood or thyroid tissue (not recorded which). The source of this sequence is an adult man with Graves' hyperthyroidism. This chain joins TRBV19 and TRBJ2-5; a weak D match, TRBD2 (6 bases). The CDR3 spells CASSLGGANQPQYF. In DNA form, the CDR3 reads TGTGCCAGTAGTCTCGGCGGGGCCAATCAGCCCCAGTACTTC.